The text below deals with one TCR beta chain. Its specificity is unknown. Primers: 60 Vbeta forward and 13 Jbeta reverse. Sequencing was performed with immunoSEQ multiplex PCR; in TCRdb, only in-frame clones are kept and a portion is missing. The data hold about 130,000 clones, with around 83% observed a single time. The data originate from a study of cytomegalovirus exposure and HLA in healthy donors. Broader study findings: In vitro data verified a few CMV-associated chains as specific for CMV antigens. In an earlier analysis, in some 540 donors, most V segments appeared productive either ~90% or ~30% of the time. TCR sequences were mostly rare, though some public TCRs occurred in many donors.

All the people who gave samples were healthy bone marrow donors. This CDR3 has 11 residues. The germline gives CDR1 SNHLY, CDR2 FYNNEI. V was shortened by 7 bases and J by 3 bases, with 5 bases between the two germline ends. The chain carries TRBV2 and TRBJ2-3, with no clear D. The receptor's source is a girl aged 2 to 9 in good health and CMV-seronegative. Specimen: PBMCs. The CDR3 nucleotides read TGTGCCAGCACCGGTACAGATACGCAGTATTTT. Translating it yields CASTGTDTQYF.